This T cell receptor (beta chain) originates from a study of T cells expressing NK-cell markers. Study overall: The authors derived TCR beta repertoires from sorted CD3+CD56+NKG2C+, CD3+CD56+NKG2C- and CD3+CD56-NKG2C+ T cells.

The authors generated TCR beta cDNA through 5'RACE template switching with UMIs. Using the 5' RACE reads, TCRdb records one entry per CDR3 protein without DNA. The sample is made up of about 460,000 distinct CDR3 sequences, and the top ten hold about 1.5% of it. This sequence was found in a woman aged 50 to 60 in good health. Sequenced material: blood T cells: a sorted CD56 or NKG2C T cell subset, CD4+ or CD8+ T cells, or bulk PBMC T cells (not recorded which).

CDR3 region: CASSQGPGPSYEQYF. The rearrangement joins TRBV3-1 to TRBJ2-7; TCRdb selects TRBD1, and the lack of DNA leaves this call unchecked. From germline, CDR1 is LGHDT and CDR2 YNNKEL (reference sequence). This CDR3 has 15 amino acids.